This T cell receptor beta chain was sequenced in a study of regulatory T cells in long-lasting Graves disease. CDR3 regions were amplified by Arm-PCR using iRepertoire HTBI primers to build TCR beta libraries. One entry per CDR3 protein results from TCRdb running MiXCR on the multiplex PCR reads. The sample includes 200,000 to 250,000 distinct CDR3 sequences, roughly 18% of them seen just once. There are many counts of this clonotype. The time point: newly diagnosed GD, antithyroid drugs for less than 3 months. From RNA extracted from PBMCs, the TCR library was made. The same data also contributed to another study, on T cells in Graves' hyperthyroidism and ophthalmopathy.

Specimen: peripheral blood mononuclear cells (PBMCs), collected at new diagnosis, from a patient treated with antithyroid drugs. The receptor was derived from a woman in her 30s with Graves disease.

CDR3 coding DNA: TGTGCCACCAGCAGAGCAGGGGGCAGCTATGGCTACACCTTC. Translation: CATSRAGGSYGYTF. V is TRBV15 and J is TRBJ1-2; the match to TRBD1 covers 8 bases. Per the germline V gene, CDR1 is LNHNV and CDR2 is YYDKDF (reference sequence). The CDR3 totals 14 residues. Trimming cost V 1 base and J 4 bases; bases outside gene matches: 2.